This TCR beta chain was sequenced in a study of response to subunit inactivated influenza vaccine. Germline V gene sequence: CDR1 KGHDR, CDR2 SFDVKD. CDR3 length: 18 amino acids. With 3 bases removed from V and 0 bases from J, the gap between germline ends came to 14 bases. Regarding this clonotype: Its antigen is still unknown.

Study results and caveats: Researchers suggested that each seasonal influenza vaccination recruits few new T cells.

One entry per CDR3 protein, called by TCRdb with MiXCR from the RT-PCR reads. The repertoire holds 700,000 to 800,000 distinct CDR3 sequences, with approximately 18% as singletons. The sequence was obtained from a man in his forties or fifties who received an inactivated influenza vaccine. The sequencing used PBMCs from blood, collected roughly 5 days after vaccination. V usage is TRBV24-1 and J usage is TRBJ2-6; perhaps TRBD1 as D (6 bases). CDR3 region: CATSDPWGHPSGANVLTF. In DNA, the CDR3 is TGTGCCACCAGTGATCCATGGGGACACCCCTCTGGGGCCAACGTCCTGACTTTC.